A single sample is the source of the 14 T cell receptor beta chains below, sequenced in a study of shared clonotypes between healthy human individuals. CD45RO-negative cells were positively selected for CCR7, leaving out terminally differentiated effector memory CD45RA+ cells. TCRdb's copy holds only in-frame clones and misses some; the assay was immunoSEQ multiplex PCR. The data contain about 2.1 million clones, just under 95% of them seen just once; the ten biggest clones take up around 1.8%. Sequencing was performed on naive CD8+ T cells from PBMCs. The source of these receptors is a man aged 18 to 35 in good health. Some clones in this sample may be carry-over from other donors' samples.

The J gene is TRBJ2-2, the V gene TRBV29-1, with TRBD2 matching 10 bases. V shed 7 bases and J 6 bases; nucleotides not matched to a gene: 11. The CDR3 has 15 residues. Germline V gene sequence: CDR1 SQVTM, CDR2 ANQGSEA. The DNA of the CDR3 is TGCAGCGCTGTCCCCGGGACTAGCGTATCCGGGGAGCTGTTTTTT. It specifies CSAVPGTSVSGELFF.

The rearrangement joins TRBV7-9 to TRBJ2-1; 13 nucleotides agree with TRBD2. The V gene's germline CDR1 is SEHNR and CDR2 FQNEAQ (reference sequence). With 5 bases clipped from V and 9 bases from J, the junction kept 7 bases outside the gene matches. The CDR3 length is 15 residues. CDR3 amino acids: CASSPRTSGRGEQFF. Written as DNA, the CDR3 is TGTGCCAGCAGCCCCAGGACTAGCGGGAGAGGTGAGCAGTTCTTC. The full variable domain, with the rest looked up from reference TRBV7-9 and TRBJ2-1, is DTGVSQNPRHKITKRGQNVTFRCDPISEHNRLYWYRQTLGQGPEFLTYFQNEAQLEKSRLLSDRFSAERPKGSFSTLEIQRTEQGDSAMYLCASSPRTSGRGEQFFGPGTRLTVL.

The J gene is TRBJ2-3, the V gene TRBV15, with a tentative D call TRBD2 (6 bases). V lost 1 base to trimming and J lost 5 bases, with 13 bases between them. The CDR3 consists of 15 residues. Germline values: CDR1 LNHNV, CDR2 YYDKDF (reference sequence). The CDR3 DNA is TGTGCCACCAGCAGAGGAGGAGGAGGGAAAGATACGCAGTATTTT. This gives the protein CATSRGGGGKDTQYF.

The genes are TRBV28 and TRBJ2-1; 13 bases match TRBD2. The CDR3 length is 19 residues. The V segment lost 2 bases and the J segment 3 bases; nucleotides outside the gene matches: 10. Germline CDR1 is MDHEN and CDR2 is SYDVKM. The CDR3, as DNA: TGTGCCAGCAGTTTAGTTCCCGGGACTAGCGGGACTATCTACAATGAGCAGTTCTTC. It encodes CASSLVPGTSGTIYNEQFF.

The gene calls are TRBV4-2 and TRBJ2-3; 9 bases fit TRBD2. CDR1 and CDR2 (germline): LGHNA, YNFKEQ. J lost 5 bases, V lost 1 base, and 10 bases had no gene match. The CDR3 has 17 residues. CDR3 nucleotides: TGTGCCAGCAGCCAAGCCCTGGGCGGGAGGGCCTTAGATACGCAGTATTTT. Translating gives CASSQALGGRALDTQYF.

The V gene is TRBV4-1, the J gene TRBJ2-7; 7 nucleotides line up with TRBD1. The CDR3 extends over 15 amino acids. Per the germline V gene, CDR1 is MGHRA and CDR2 is YSYEKL. After removal of 3 bases from V and 2 bases from J, the junction contained 7 bases not matched to a gene. DNA of the CDR3: TGCGCCAGCAGCCAGGAGACAGGGTTTGCCTACGAGCAGTACTTC. Its translation is CASSQETGFAYEQYF.

The chain carries TRBV9 and TRBJ2-7; D may be TRBD2 (6 bases). This CDR3 has 14 residues. CDR1 and CDR2 from the germline V gene are SGDLS and YYNGEE. With 0 bases removed from V and 4 bases from J, the gap between germline ends came to 11 bases. CDR3 amino acids: CASSVAGDIYEQYF. As DNA, the CDR3 is TGTGCCAGCAGCGTAGCGGGAGACATATACGAGCAGTACTTC.

This clone was counted a single time. The chain has TRBV27 and TRBJ2-1, with TRBD1 as a possible D gene (6 bases). The CDR3 sequence is 14 residues long. Deletions cut 5 bases from V and 2 bases from J, with 10 bases between. Germline lookup yields CDR1 MNHEY and CDR2 SMNVEV (reference sequence). The CDR3 DNA is TGTGCCAGCAGTAACAGGGCCCCCTACAATGAGCAGTTCTTC. This sequence encodes CASSNRAPYNEQFF.

This chain connects TRBV9 to TRBJ1-3; D uncertain. This CDR3 spans 15 amino acids. CDR1 and CDR2 from the germline V gene are SGDLS and YYNGEE. Deletions cut 0 bases from V and 4 bases from J, with 11 bases between. The CDR3 DNA sequence: TGTGCCAGCAGCGTAGGCACCCACCTGGGAAACACCATATATTTT. This encodes CASSVGTHLGNTIYF. The entire variable domain, with the rest obtained from reference TRBV9 and TRBJ1-3, is as follows: DSGVTQTPKHLITATGQRVTLRCSPRSGDLSVYWYQQSLDQGLQFLIQYYNGEERAKGNILERFSAQQFPDLHSELNLSSLELGDSALYFCASSVGTHLGNTIYFGEGSWLTVV.

This clone occurred once. Other DNA sequences in the sample encode the same CDR3. The chain uses TRBV9 and TRBJ2-2; D uncertain. Germline CDR1 is SGDLS and CDR2 is YYNGEE. CDR3 size: 15 residues. Trimming removed 0 bases at V and 2 bases at J, with 8 bases between. CDR3 sequence reads: CASSVGAANTGELFF. CDR3 DNA sequence: TGTGCCAGCAGCGTAGGGGCAGCAAACACCGGGGAGCTGTTTTTT.

The rearrangement links TRBV7-9 to TRBJ1-1; possible D gene TRBD1, 6 bases. Trimming removed 5 bases at V and 8 bases at J, with 18 bases between. The CDR3 consists of 14 residues. Germline loops: CDR1 SEHNR, CDR2 FQNEAQ (reference sequence). CDR3 in amino acids: CASSPSLLQGEAFF. CDR3 nucleotides: TGTGCCAGCAGCCCCTCTCTCTTACAGGGCGAAGCTTTCTTT.

In its sample, this clone was seen once. The rearrangement links TRBV6-5 to TRBJ2-7, with TRBD2 as a possible D gene (6 bases). This CDR3 comprises 15 residues. The V gene's germline CDR1 is MNHEY and CDR2 SVGAGI. V gave up 6 bases and J gave up 7 bases, with 22 bases separating them. For the CDR3, the DNA is TGTGCCAGCAGCCCCTCACGGTGGGGGGTTTCTGAGCAGTACTTC. It codes for CASSPSRWGVSEQYF.

The chain has TRBV4-1 and TRBJ1-3; no clear D gene. The germline V gene has CDR1 MGHRA and CDR2 YSYEKL. This CDR3 region has 17 residues. The V end was cut by 0 bases, the J end by 3 bases, with 15 bases between. As DNA, the CDR3 is TGCGCCAGCAGCCAAGATCTCACAAGAACGAGTGGAAACACCATATATTTT. Its translation: CASSQDLTRTSGNTIYF.

This clone was counted once. The CDR3 region has the DNA TGCAGCGTTGTTTGGGCTGGAAACACCATATATTTT. The encoded protein is CSVVWAGNTIYF. V gene TRBV29-1 combines with J gene TRBJ1-3; no definite D call. V was clipped by 4 bases and J by 2 bases, with 6 bases between them. Germline CDR1 SQVTM, CDR2 ANQGSEA. This CDR3 is 12 amino acids long.